The entry below describes one TCR beta chain. Its target antigen remains unknown. Per-nucleotide qualities are absent, and no much larger clonotype sits a single base away. The CDR3 sequence holds 14 residues, the cysteine and phenylalanine included. CDR3 DNA only is kept here, 42 bases in frame from base 1. The V end loses 4 bases and the J end loses 10 bases, and a stretch of 17 bases separates them. Via the germline V gene, CDR1 is SGHRS and CDR2 YFSETQ. The library was made by multiplex PCR. The listed sequencing device is Illumina HiSeq 4000. To build TCR beta libraries, CDR3 regions were amplified by Arm-PCR using iRepertoire HTBI primers. Before sequencing, the PCR products underwent gel purification. The published analysis was carried out like this. Across samples, 60 to 70 TRBV and 13 to 15 TRBJ segments were identified and used for gene usage analysis of CDR3 amino acid clonotypes. COPE and FqMerger were used to merge filtered high-quality paired reads into contigs. BLAST was used to align contigs to IMGT TRBV, TRBD and TRBJ reference genes, with CDR3 defined following IMGT. Any clonotype with a frequency above 0.1% was counted as a highly expanded clone. Shannon entropy served as the measure of repertoire diversity, while the Gini coefficient captured V-J evenness. A clonotype was considered public if more than one individual shared it. Starting from the raw public reads, TCRdb applied fastp trimming at Q25, assembled clones with MiXCR and retained in-frame beta chains. Every CDR3 protein is listed once, alongside the most common genes and DNA of its rows. In this record, the V and J calls reflect TCRdb's handling and not the investigators' own analysis. A total of about 470,000 distinct CDR3 sequences appear in this sample, just under 15% of them only once. Around 17% of the sample belongs to the ten largest clones.

This entry is derived from a study of regulatory T cells in long-lasting Graves disease listed by TCRdb under 2021. The study in broad terms: Patients with newly diagnosed Graves' disease had been on antithyroid drugs for under 3 months. This study used TCR sequencing and RNA sequencing of peripheral blood to compare persistent Graves' disease patients against newly diagnosed Graves' disease patients. The study was registered as a clinical trial and conducted in China. A total of roughly 33 samples underwent TCR sequencing: around 13 from persistent and about 20 from newly diagnosed Graves' disease patients. Overall results and qualifications from the work: Persistent disease showed preferential use of TRBV28, TRBJ1-2 and TRBJ2-5, whereas newly diagnosed disease favored TRBV20-1 and TRBJ2-1. Sequencing and analysis were restricted to the TCR beta chain. A larger number of public clonotypes was shared among persistent patients (approximately 2,500) than among newly diagnosed patients (over 850). Only peripheral blood was studied, because thyroid tissue, the primary lesion, was inaccessible. Lower TCR Shannon entropy and fewer highly expanded clones were observed in persistent Graves' disease patients than in newly diagnosed patients, which suggested clonal expansion. The authors acknowledged the small sample size as a limitation that may reduce accuracy.

The time point tag for this specimen amounts to: newly diagnosed GD, antithyroid drugs for less than 3 months. For both TCR sequencing and RNA sequencing, RNA was extracted from PBMCs in TRIzol. The diagnosis of Graves' disease followed American Thyroid Association guidelines. Patients for the study were recruited at an endocrinology department in Xi'an, China. From each patient, around 9 milliliters of peripheral blood was collected into an EDTA anticoagulant tube. Ficoll Paque Plus density gradient separation was used to isolate PBMCs, and no further T cell sorting was done. An Agilent 2100 Bioanalyzer and agarose gel were used to check RNA quality, and a NanoDrop 2000 was used to measure RNA concentration. These records were also assigned to another study, of T cells in Graves' hyperthyroidism and ophthalmopathy. Drawing on the second study: Stable Graves' hyperthyroidism was defined as the absence of progression to ophthalmopathy over 18 months of follow-up. Hyperthyroidism patients were aged 18 to 65 years and newly diagnosed, with disease duration of less than 2 months. Exclusion was applied to patients with uncontrolled infections, other autoimmune diseases, pregnancy or lactation. Clinical symptoms, serum thyroxine and TRAb, thyroid ultrasound, and orbital computed tomography formed the basis for the diagnoses. For the first round of RT-PCR on the TCR CDR3, the HTBI primer set was used together with the Qiagen OneStep RT-PCR kit. Most expanded thyroid clonotypes (frequency above 0.001) were also detected in blood, suggesting blood repertoires may reflect thyroid immune responses. A model built on a 13 V-J signature distinguished ophthalmopathy from stable hyperthyroidism, reaching 87.88% sensitivity and 81% to 83% specificity in cross-validation and 80%/75% in testing. In validation, the model predicted progression to ophthalmopathy with roughly 70% sensitivity and roughly 75% specificity, a median of 6.5 months before onset. To identify TCR V-J signatures that set the groups apart, the researchers used a discovery cohort of 100 patients, made up of 40 to 45 with Graves' ophthalmopathy and some 60 with stable Graves' hyperthyroidism. Prospective prediction of ophthalmopathy was tested in an independent validation cohort consisting of some 18 hyperthyroidism patients and about 17 patients who later progressed to ophthalmopathy. For training and testing, the roughly 97 patients in the discovery cohort were randomly divided in a 7:3 ratio. In six Graves' hyperthyroidism patients, the study also compared T-cell repertoires from thyroid tissue with T-cell repertoires from blood. After blood sampling, hyperthyroidism patients were treated with methimazole at a starting dose of 30 mg daily, and ophthalmopathy patients were treated with high-dose intravenous methylprednisolone. The libraries were constructed in a second round of multiplex PCR and then size-selected and purified. The libraries were sequenced on an Illumina HiSeq2000 using paired-end 100 bp reads. SOAPnuke was used to process the raw data, with reads discarded if the reads contained adapters or uncalled bases, had a mean Phred below 15, or lacked an exact constant-primer or identifier match. High-quality paired reads were merged with COPE v1.2.5, and unique nucleotide sequences were defined as clonotypes. Clonotypes were aligned to IMGT TRBV, TRBD and TRBJ reference segments using MiTCR v1.1. Only V-J combinations with frequency above 0.0001, covering approximately 99% of repertoires, were analysed. The TCS score was defined as the ratio of F50 (clonal expansion) to E x V (chaos), calculated using BLOSUM62-based TCRdist between CDR3 peptides within each V-J. Welch's t-statistics and random forest reduced around 520 V-J features to 13, which were used in a naive Bayes classifier (R e1071). Sample size was not statistically predetermined, and blinding of investigators to group allocation was not performed. According to the paper, TCR Vbeta CDR3 sequencing was carried out on approximately 140 peripheral blood samples, which came from approximately 43 ophthalmopathy, around 74 hyperthyroidism and roughly 17 progressor patients.

The chain employs TRBV5-1 and TRBJ1-4, with a weak D call of TRBD1 (5 bases match). This TCR was recovered from a woman aged 30 to 39 with Graves disease. Donor details come from another sample of the same person, matched by shared clones. The starting material was peripheral blood mononuclear cells (PBMCs), obtained at new diagnosis, from a patient treated with antithyroid drugs. In nucleotides, the sequence is TGCGCCAGCAGCCCAGGGAGGGCCGAGGGAAAACTGTTTTTT. It encodes CASSPGRAEGKLFF. The CDR3 plus the reference TRBV5-1 and TRBJ1-4 genes for the other parts give the full variable domain: KAGVTQTPRYLIKTRGQQVTLSCSPISGHRSVSWYQQTPGQGLQFLFEYFSETQRNKGNFPGRFSGRQFSNSRSEMNVSTLELGDSALYLCASSPGRAEGKLFFGSGTQLSVL.